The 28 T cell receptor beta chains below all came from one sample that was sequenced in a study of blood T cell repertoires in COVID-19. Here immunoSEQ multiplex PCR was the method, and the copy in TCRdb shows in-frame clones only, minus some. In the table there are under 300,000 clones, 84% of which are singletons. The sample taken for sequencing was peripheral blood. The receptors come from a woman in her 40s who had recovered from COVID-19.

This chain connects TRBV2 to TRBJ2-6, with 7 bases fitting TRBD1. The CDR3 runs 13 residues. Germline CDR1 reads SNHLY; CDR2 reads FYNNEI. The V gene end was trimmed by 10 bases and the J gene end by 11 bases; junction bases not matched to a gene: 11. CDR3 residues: CATRGLSPDVLTF. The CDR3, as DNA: TGTGCCACGAGGGGGCTCTCCCCAGACGTCCTGACTTTC. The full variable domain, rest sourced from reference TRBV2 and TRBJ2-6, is EPEVTQTPSHQVTQMGQEVILRCVPISNHLYFYWYRQILGQKVEFLVSFYNNEISEKSEIFDDQFSVERPDGSNFTLKIRSTKLEDSAMYFCATRGLSPDVLTFGAGSRLTVL.

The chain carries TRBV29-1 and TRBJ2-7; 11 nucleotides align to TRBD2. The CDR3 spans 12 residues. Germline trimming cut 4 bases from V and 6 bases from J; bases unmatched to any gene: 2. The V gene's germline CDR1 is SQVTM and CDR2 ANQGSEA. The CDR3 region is CSVATSGGEQYF. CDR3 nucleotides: TGCAGCGTTGCTACTAGCGGGGGCGAGCAGTACTTC.

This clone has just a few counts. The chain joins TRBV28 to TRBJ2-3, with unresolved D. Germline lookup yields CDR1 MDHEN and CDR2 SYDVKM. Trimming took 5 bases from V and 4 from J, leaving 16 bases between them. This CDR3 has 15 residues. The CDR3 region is CASSPYGAWSDTQYF. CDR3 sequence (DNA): TGTGCCAGCAGTCCCTACGGAGCGTGGTCAGATACGCAGTATTTT.

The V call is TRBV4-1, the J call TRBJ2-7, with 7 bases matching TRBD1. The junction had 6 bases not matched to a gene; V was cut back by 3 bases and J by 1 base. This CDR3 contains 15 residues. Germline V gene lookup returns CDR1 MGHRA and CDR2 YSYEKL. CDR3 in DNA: TGCGCCAGCAGCCATTCGGACAGGAGTTCCTACGAGCAGTACTTC. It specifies CASSHSDRSSYEQYF.

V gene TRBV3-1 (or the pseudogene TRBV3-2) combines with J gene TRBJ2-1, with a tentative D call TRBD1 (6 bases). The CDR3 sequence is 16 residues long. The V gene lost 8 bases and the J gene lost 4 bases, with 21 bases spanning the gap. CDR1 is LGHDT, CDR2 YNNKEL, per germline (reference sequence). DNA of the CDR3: TGTGCCAGCCGCACTAACAGAGGACAGAAGTACAATGAGCAGTTCTTC. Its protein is CASRTNRGQKYNEQFF.

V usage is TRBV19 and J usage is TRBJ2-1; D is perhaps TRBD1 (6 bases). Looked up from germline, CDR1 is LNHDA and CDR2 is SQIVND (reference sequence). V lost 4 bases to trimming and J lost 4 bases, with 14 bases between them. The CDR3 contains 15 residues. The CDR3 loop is CASSTSDRLYNEQFF. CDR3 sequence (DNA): TGTGCCAGTAGTACCTCCGACAGGCTGTACAATGAGCAGTTCTTC.

The CDR3 coding sequence is TGTGCCAGCAGTTTATTTTACCTAGCGGGGAGGACAGATACGCAGTATTTT. It codes for CASSLFYLAGRTDTQYF. The chain has TRBV27 and TRBJ2-3, with 9 bases that match TRBD2. The junction had 8 bases not matched to a gene; V was cut back by 1 base and J by 3 bases. Germline lookup yields CDR1 MNHEY and CDR2 SMNVEV (reference sequence). The CDR3 extends over 17 amino acids.

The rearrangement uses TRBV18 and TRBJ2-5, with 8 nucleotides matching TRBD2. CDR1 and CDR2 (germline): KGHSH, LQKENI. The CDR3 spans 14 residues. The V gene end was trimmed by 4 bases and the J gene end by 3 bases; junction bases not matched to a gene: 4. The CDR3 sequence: CASSHIGGEETQYF. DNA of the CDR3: TGTGCCAGCTCACATATCGGGGGGGAAGAGACCCAGTACTTC.

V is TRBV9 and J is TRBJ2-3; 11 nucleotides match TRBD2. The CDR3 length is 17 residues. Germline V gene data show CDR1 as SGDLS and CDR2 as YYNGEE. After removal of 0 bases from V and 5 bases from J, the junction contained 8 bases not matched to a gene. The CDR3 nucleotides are TGTGCCAGCAGCGTAGGTGCCACTAGCGGGGGCCAAGATACGCAGTATTTT. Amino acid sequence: CASSVGATSGGQDTQYF. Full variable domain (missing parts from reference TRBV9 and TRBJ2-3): DSGVTQTPKHLITATGQRVTLRCSPRSGDLSVYWYQQSLDQGLQFLIQYYNGEERAKGNILERFSAQQFPDLHSELNLSSLELGDSALYFCASSVGATSGGQDTQYFGPGTRLTVL.

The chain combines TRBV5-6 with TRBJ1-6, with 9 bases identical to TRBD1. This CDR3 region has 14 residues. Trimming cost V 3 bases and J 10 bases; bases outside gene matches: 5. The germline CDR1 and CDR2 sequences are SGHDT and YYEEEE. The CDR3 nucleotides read TGTGCCAGCAGCTGGGGACAGGGAACATCACCCCTCCACTTT. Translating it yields CASSWGQGTSPLHF.

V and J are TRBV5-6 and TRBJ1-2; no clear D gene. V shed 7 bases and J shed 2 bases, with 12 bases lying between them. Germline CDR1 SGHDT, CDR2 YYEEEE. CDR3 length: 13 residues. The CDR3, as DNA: TGTGCCAGCGGGCCCCTGGGCAACTATGGCTACACCTTC. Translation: CASGPLGNYGYTF.

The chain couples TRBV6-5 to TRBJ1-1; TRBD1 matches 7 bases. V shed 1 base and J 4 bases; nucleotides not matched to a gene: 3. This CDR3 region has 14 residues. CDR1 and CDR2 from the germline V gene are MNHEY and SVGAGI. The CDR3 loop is CASSYFDRATEAFF. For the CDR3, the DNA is TGTGCCAGCAGTTACTTCGACAGGGCCACTGAAGCTTTCTTT.

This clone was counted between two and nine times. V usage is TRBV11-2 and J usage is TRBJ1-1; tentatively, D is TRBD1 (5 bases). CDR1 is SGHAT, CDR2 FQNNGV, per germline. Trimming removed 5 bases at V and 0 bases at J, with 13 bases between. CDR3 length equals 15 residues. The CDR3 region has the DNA TGTGCCAGCAGCCCCTCGCCAGGGATGAACACTGAAGCTTTCTTT. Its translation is CASSPSPGMNTEAFF.

For the CDR3, the DNA is TGCGCCAGCAGCCCCACAGTCCGGGAGACCCAGTACTTC. It codes for CASSPTVRETQYF. The genes are TRBV5-1 and TRBJ2-5, with unresolved D. Germline V gene sequence: CDR1 SGHRS, CDR2 YFSETQ. V lost 4 bases and J lost 5, with 12 bases in between. This CDR3 region has 13 residues.

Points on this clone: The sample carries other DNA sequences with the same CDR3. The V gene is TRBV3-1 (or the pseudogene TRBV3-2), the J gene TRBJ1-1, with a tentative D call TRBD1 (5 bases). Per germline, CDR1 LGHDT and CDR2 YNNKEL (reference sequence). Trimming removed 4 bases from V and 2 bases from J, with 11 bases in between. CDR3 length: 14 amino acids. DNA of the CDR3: TGTGCCAGCAGCCCATTCAGGGAAAACACTGAAGCTTTCTTT. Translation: CASSPFRENTEAFF.

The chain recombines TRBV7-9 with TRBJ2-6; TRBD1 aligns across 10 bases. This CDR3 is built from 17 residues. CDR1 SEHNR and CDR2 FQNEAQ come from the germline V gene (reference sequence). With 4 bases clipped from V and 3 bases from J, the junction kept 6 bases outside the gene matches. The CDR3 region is CASSSGQGLGGANVLTF. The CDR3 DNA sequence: TGTGCCAGCAGCTCGGGACAGGGGTTAGGTGGGGCCAACGTCCTGACTTTC.

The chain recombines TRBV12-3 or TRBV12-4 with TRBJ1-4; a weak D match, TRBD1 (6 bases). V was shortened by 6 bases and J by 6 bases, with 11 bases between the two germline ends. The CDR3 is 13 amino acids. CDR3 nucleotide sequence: TGTGCCAGCAGCCGGGACAACTATGAAAAACTGTTTTTT. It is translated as CASSRDNYEKLFF.

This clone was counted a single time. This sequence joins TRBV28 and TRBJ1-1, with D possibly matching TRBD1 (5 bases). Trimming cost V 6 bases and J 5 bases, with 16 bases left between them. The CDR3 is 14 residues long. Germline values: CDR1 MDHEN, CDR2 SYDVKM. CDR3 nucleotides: TGTGCCAGCAGGCCCTTGGGGGGTTGGACTGAAGCTTTCTTT. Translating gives CASRPLGGWTEAFF.

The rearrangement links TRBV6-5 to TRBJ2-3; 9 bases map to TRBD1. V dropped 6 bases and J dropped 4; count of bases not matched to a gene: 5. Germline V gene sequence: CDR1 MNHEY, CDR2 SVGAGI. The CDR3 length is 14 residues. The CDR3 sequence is CASRGQGLADTQYF. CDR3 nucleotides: TGTGCCAGCAGGGGACAGGGTCTTGCAGATACGCAGTATTTT.

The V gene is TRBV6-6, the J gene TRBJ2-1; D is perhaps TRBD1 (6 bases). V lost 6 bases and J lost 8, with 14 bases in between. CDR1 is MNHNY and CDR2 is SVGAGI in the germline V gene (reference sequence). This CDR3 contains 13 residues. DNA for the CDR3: TGTGCCAGCAGAAGGAACAGGGTCCATGAGCAGTTCTTC. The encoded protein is CASRRNRVHEQFF.

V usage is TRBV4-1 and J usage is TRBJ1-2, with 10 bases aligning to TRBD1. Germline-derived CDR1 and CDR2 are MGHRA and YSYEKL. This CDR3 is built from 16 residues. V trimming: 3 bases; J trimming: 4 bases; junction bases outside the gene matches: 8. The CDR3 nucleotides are TGCGCCAGCAGCCAGGGGACAGGGGAACAATCCTATGGCTACACCTTC. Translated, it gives CASSQGTGEQSYGYTF.

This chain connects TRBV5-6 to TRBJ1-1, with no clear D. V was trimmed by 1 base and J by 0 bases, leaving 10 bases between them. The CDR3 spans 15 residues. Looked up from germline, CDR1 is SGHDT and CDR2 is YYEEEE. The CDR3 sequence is CASSLRGTLNTEAFF. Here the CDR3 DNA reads TGTGCCAGCAGCTTGCGCGGTACACTGAACACTGAAGCTTTCTTT.

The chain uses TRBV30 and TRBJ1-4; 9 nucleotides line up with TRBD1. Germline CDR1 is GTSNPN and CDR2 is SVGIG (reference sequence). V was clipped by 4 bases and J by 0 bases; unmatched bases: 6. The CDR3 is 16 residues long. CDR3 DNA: TGTGCCTGGAAGGGGACAGGGTGGGCAACTAATGAAAAACTGTTTTTT. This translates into CAWKGTGWATNEKLFF.

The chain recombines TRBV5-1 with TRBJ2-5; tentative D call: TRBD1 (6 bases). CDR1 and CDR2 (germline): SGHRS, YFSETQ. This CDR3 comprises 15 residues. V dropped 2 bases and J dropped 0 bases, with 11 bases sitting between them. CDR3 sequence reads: CASSFGGRYQETQYF. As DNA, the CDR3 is TGCGCCAGCAGCTTTGGGGGCAGGTACCAAGAGACCCAGTACTTC. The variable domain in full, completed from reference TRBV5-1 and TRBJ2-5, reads KAGVTQTPRYLIKTRGQQVTLSCSPISGHRSVSWYQQTPGQGLQFLFEYFSETQRNKGNFPGRFSGRQFSNSRSEMNVSTLELGDSALYLCASSFGGRYQETQYFGPGTRLLVL.

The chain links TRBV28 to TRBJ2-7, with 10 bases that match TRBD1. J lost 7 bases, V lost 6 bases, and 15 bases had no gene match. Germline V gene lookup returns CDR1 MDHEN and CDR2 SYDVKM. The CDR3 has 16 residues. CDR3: CASRGGQGGFIGEQYF. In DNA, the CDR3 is TGTGCCAGCAGAGGCGGACAGGGGGGGTTTATAGGAGAGCAGTACTTC.

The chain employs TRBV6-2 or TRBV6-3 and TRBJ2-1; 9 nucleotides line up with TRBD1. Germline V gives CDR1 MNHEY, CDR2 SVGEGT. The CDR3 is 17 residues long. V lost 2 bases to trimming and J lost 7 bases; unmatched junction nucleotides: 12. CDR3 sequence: CASSYRAWDRVGNEQFF. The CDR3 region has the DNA TGTGCCAGCAGTTACCGGGCGTGGGACAGGGTTGGGAATGAGCAGTTCTTC.

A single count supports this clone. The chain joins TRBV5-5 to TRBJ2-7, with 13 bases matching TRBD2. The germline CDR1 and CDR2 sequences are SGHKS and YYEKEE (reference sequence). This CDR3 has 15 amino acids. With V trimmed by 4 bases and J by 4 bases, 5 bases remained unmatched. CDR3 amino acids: CASSILAGGPYEQYF. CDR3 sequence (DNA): TGTGCCAGCAGCATACTAGCGGGGGGGCCATACGAGCAGTACTTC. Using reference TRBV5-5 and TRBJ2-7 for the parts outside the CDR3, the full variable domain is DAGVTQSPTHLIKTRGQQVTLRCSPISGHKSVSWYQQVLGQGPQFIFQYYEKEERGRGNFPDRFSARQFPNYSSELNVNALLLGDSALYLCASSILAGGPYEQYFGPGTRLTVT.

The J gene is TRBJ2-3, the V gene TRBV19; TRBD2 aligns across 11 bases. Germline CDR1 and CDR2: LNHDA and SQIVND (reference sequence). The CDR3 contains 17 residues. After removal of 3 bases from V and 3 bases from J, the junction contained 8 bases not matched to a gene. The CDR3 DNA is TGTGCCAGTAGTATGAGGCTAGCGGGGGGTCCGACAGATACGCAGTATTTT. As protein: CASSMRLAGGPTDTQYF.